The sequence of this TCR beta chain was determined in a study of cytomegalovirus exposure and HLA in healthy donors. Broader study findings: Data from an earlier analysis indicated that most TCR beta V segments were productive either about 87% or about 30% of the time. HLA allele associations emerged for about 16,000 TCR beta sequences in a later analysis, at 0.05 false discovery rate.

To note about this clone: Its target is unknown.

The CDR3 length is 16 residues. The V end lost 0 bases, the J end lost 7 bases, and 16 bases lay between the germline ends. CDR1 and CDR2 (germline): MNHEY, SMNVEV (reference sequence). The PCR made use of 60 Vbeta and 13 Jbeta primers. Sequencing used immunoSEQ multiplex PCR; TCRdb keeps in-frame clones, though not all of them. Of 140,000 or so clones in the sample, just over 65% are singletons; the top ten hold 5.5% to 7%. The chain recombines TRBV27 with TRBJ2-1; possible D gene TRBD2, 6 bases. The clonotype was recovered from a woman in her sixties in good health and CMV-seronegative. Sample: PBMCs. The CDR3, as DNA: TGTGCCAGCAGTTTATCGGGGACTCGTTTTAGTAATGAGCAGTTCTTC. It is translated as CASSLSGTRFSNEQFF.